Listed below are T cell receptor beta chains from one sample, sequenced in a study of cytomegalovirus exposure and HLA in healthy donors. Clones were sequenced by immunoSEQ multiplex PCR, and TCRdb holds only the in-frame ones, with some missing. The data hold 150,000 to 200,000 clones, with approximately 86% observed a single time. The source material was PBMCs. The receptors stem from a woman aged 18-30 years in good health and CMV-seronegative. Each CDR3 is given with its conserved first and last residue. D genes are given only for firm matches. Some rows have no size entry. The others give once, few or many, or a class for an expanded clone.

v_call: TRBV6-6
d_call: TRBD2
j_call: TRBJ2-1
cdr3_length: 14
clone_size: NA
cdr3_aa: CASRIGLGDNEQFF
cdr3_nt: TGTGCCAGCAGGATAGGACTAGGGGACAATGAGCAGTTCTTC

v_call: TRBV5-1
d_call: NA
j_call: TRBJ1-4
cdr3_length: 13
clone_size: NA
cdr3_aa: CASSLDGYEKLFF
cdr3_nt: TGCGCCAGCAGCTTGGACGGGTATGAAAAACTGTTTTTT

v_call: TRBV7-2
d_call: NA
j_call: TRBJ1-4
cdr3_length: 15
clone_size: NA
cdr3_aa: CASRPNRVTNEKLFF
cdr3_nt: TGTGCCAGCAGGCCAAACAGGGTGACTAATGAAAAACTGTTTTTT

v_call: TRBV5-4
d_call: NA
j_call: TRBJ1-5
cdr3_length: 14
clone_size: NA
cdr3_aa: CASSNQGSPQPQHF
cdr3_nt: TGTGCCAGCAGCAACCAGGGGTCTCCCCAGCCCCAGCATTTT

v_call: TRBV29-1
d_call: TRBD1
j_call: TRBJ1-4
cdr3_length: 14
clone_size: NA
cdr3_aa: CSARGQDLNEKLFF
cdr3_nt: TGCAGCGCCCGGGGACAGGACCTTAATGAAAAACTGTTTTTT

v_call: TRBV28
d_call: NA
j_call: TRBJ2-5
cdr3_length: 13
clone_size: once
cdr3_aa: CASCKTDHGEQYF
cdr3_nt: TGTGCCAGTTGTAAGACGGATCATGGGGAGCAGTACTTC

v_call: TRBV5-1
d_call: NA
j_call: TRBJ1-1
cdr3_length: 15
clone_size: NA
cdr3_aa: CASSLEGGESTEAFF
cdr3_nt: TGCGCCAGCAGCTTGGAAGGGGGGGAGAGCACTGAAGCTTTCTTT

v_call: TRBV28
d_call: NA
j_call: TRBJ1-2
cdr3_length: 14
clone_size: NA
cdr3_aa: CASSYSGTNYGYTF
cdr3_nt: TGTGCCAGCAGTTACAGCGGGACAAACTATGGCTACACCTTC

v_call: TRBV30
d_call: NA
j_call: TRBJ1-3
cdr3_length: 14
clone_size: NA
cdr3_aa: CAWSATTSGNTIYF
cdr3_nt: TGTGCCTGGAGTGCAACTACCTCTGGAAACACCATATATTTT

v_call: TRBV11-2
d_call: NA
j_call: TRBJ2-1
cdr3_length: 17
clone_size: few
cdr3_aa: CASSLVPRGPSYNEQFF
cdr3_nt: TGTGCCAGCAGCTTAGTCCCGCGGGGGCCATCCTACAATGAGCAGTTCTTC

v_call: TRBV7-8
d_call: NA
j_call: TRBJ1-1
cdr3_length: 13
clone_size: NA
cdr3_aa: CASSQVGGTEAFF
cdr3_nt: TGTGCCAGCAGCCAAGTGGGGGGAACTGAAGCTTTCTTT

v_call: TRBV10-3
d_call: NA
j_call: TRBJ1-5
cdr3_length: 15
clone_size: NA
cdr3_aa: CAISETVYSNQPQHF
cdr3_nt: TGTGCCATCAGTGAGACGGTTTATAGCAATCAGCCCCAGCATTTT

v_call: TRBV11-1
d_call: NA
j_call: TRBJ2-7
cdr3_length: 14
clone_size: NA
cdr3_aa: CASSLGTANYEQYF
cdr3_nt: TGTGCCAGCAGCTTAGGGACAGCTAACTACGAGCAGTACTTC

v_call: TRBV5-1
d_call: TRBD1
j_call: TRBJ1-2
cdr3_length: 17
clone_size: NA
cdr3_aa: CASSRVASGGALYGYTF
cdr3_nt: TGCGCCAGCAGCCGTGTTGCTTCAGGGGGCGCGTTGTATGGCTACACCTTC

v_call: TRBV29-1
d_call: NA
j_call: TRBJ2-1
cdr3_length: 14
clone_size: NA
cdr3_aa: CSVERGAGDCQQFF
cdr3_nt: TGCAGCGTTGAAAGGGGGGCGGGAGACTGTCAGCAGTTCTTC

v_call: TRBV7-2
d_call: NA
j_call: TRBJ2-6
cdr3_length: 15
clone_size: few
cdr3_aa: CASSPFVSGANVLTF
cdr3_nt: TGTGCCAGCAGCCCTTTTGTCTCCGGGGCCAACGTCCTGACTTTC

v_call: TRBV7-9
d_call: NA
j_call: TRBJ2-1
cdr3_length: 17
clone_size: NA
cdr3_aa: CASSLGMDGGAYNEQFF
cdr3_nt: TGTGCCAGCAGCTTAGGGATGGACGGGGGAGCTTACAATGAGCAGTTCTTC

v_call: TRBV2
d_call: TRBD2
j_call: TRBJ2-7
cdr3_length: 14
clone_size: NA
cdr3_aa: CASKRAGGSYEQYF
cdr3_nt: TGTGCCAGCAAGAGAGCGGGAGGCTCCTACGAGCAGTACTTC

v_call: TRBV7-2
d_call: TRBD1
j_call: TRBJ2-7
cdr3_length: 14
clone_size: once
cdr3_aa: CATKSEGASYEQYF
cdr3_nt: TGTGCCACCAAAAGCGAGGGGGCCTCCTACGAGCAGTACTTC

v_call: TRBV27
d_call: NA
j_call: TRBJ2-7
cdr3_length: 15
clone_size: NA
cdr3_aa: CASSFFSGSSYEQYF
cdr3_nt: TGTGCCAGCAGTTTCTTTAGCGGAAGCTCCTACGAGCAGTACTTC

v_call: TRBV10-3
d_call: NA
j_call: TRBJ2-3
cdr3_length: 15
clone_size: NA
cdr3_aa: CAISERGLTTDTQYF
cdr3_nt: TGTGCCATCAGTGAAAGGGGATTGACGACAGATACGCAGTATTTT

v_call: TRBV5-1
d_call: TRBD2
j_call: TRBJ2-7
cdr3_length: 15
clone_size: NA
cdr3_aa: CASTIGTSGTYEQYF
cdr3_nt: TGCGCCAGCACCATCGGGACTAGCGGGACCTACGAGCAGTACTTC

v_call: TRBV5-1
d_call: TRBD1
j_call: TRBJ2-2
cdr3_length: 15
clone_size: few
cdr3_aa: CASSSQGAGTGELFF
cdr3_nt: TGCGCCAGCAGCTCCCAGGGGGCAGGTACCGGGGAGCTGTTTTTT

v_call: TRBV18
d_call: NA
j_call: TRBJ2-2
cdr3_length: 14
clone_size: once
cdr3_aa: CASSPPARTGELFF
cdr3_nt: TGTGCCAGCTCACCACCGGCCAGAACCGGGGAGCTGTTTTTT

v_call: TRBV13
d_call: NA
j_call: TRBJ1-1
cdr3_length: 14
clone_size: few
cdr3_aa: CASSRISRNTEAFF
cdr3_nt: TGTGCCAGCAGTCGTATTAGCAGAAACACTGAAGCTTTCTTT

v_call: TRBV27
d_call: TRBD1
j_call: TRBJ2-7
cdr3_length: 16
clone_size: NA
cdr3_aa: CASSFLAQGADYEQYF
cdr3_nt: TGTGCCAGCAGTTTTCTGGCGCAGGGGGCGGACTACGAGCAGTACTTC

v_call: TRBV19
d_call: NA
j_call: TRBJ2-5
cdr3_length: 13
clone_size: few
cdr3_aa: CASSSDREATQYF
cdr3_nt: TGTGCCAGTAGTAGTGACAGGGAGGCGACCCAGTACTTC

v_call: TRBV9
d_call: TRBD1
j_call: TRBJ2-7
cdr3_length: 14
clone_size: NA
cdr3_aa: CASSPRQGAYEQYF
cdr3_nt: TGTGCCAGCAGCCCTAGACAGGGGGCTTACGAGCAGTACTTC

v_call: TRBV6-6
d_call: NA
j_call: TRBJ1-1
cdr3_length: 14
clone_size: once
cdr3_aa: CASSDGWRNTEAFF
cdr3_nt: TGTGCCAGCAGTGACGGATGGAGGAACACTGAAGCTTTCTTT

v_call: TRBV18
d_call: NA
j_call: TRBJ1-4
cdr3_length: 17
clone_size: NA
cdr3_aa: CASSPPDRSRTNEKLFF
cdr3_nt: TGTGCCAGCTCACCACCGGACAGAAGCCGAACTAATGAAAAACTGTTTTTT

v_call: TRBV6-1
d_call: NA
j_call: TRBJ2-7
cdr3_length: 15
clone_size: NA
cdr3_aa: CASSEPLREPYEQYF
cdr3_nt: TGTGCCAGCAGTGAACCCCTGAGAGAGCCCTACGAGCAGTACTTC

v_call: TRBV7-2
d_call: NA
j_call: TRBJ1-2
cdr3_length: 12
clone_size: NA
cdr3_aa: CASSLSGFGYTF
cdr3_nt: TGTGCCAGCAGCTTATCAGGGTTTGGCTACACCTTC

v_call: TRBV6-5
d_call: NA
j_call: TRBJ1-4
cdr3_length: 14
clone_size: NA
cdr3_aa: CASSYGELDEKLFF
cdr3_nt: TGTGCCAGCAGTTACGGGGAGTTAGATGAAAAACTGTTTTTT

v_call: TRBV4-2
d_call: TRBD2
j_call: TRBJ2-7
cdr3_length: 12
clone_size: once
cdr3_aa: CASSQDGSGKCF
cdr3_nt: TGTGCCAGCAGCCAAGATGGCAGCGGGAAGTGCTTC

v_call: TRBV7-9
d_call: TRBD1
j_call: TRBJ2-2
cdr3_length: 15
clone_size: few
cdr3_aa: CASTPTGANTGELFF
cdr3_nt: TGTGCCAGCACCCCGACAGGGGCGAACACCGGGGAGCTGTTTTTT

v_call: TRBV4-1
d_call: NA
j_call: TRBJ2-4
cdr3_length: 15
clone_size: NA
cdr3_aa: CASSQPKGKGNIQYF
cdr3_nt: TGCGCCAGCAGCCAACCCAAGGGGAAGGGAAACATTCAGTACTTC

v_call: TRBV7-6
d_call: NA
j_call: TRBJ1-2
cdr3_length: 16
clone_size: NA
cdr3_aa: CASSPGRRRINYGYTF
cdr3_nt: TGTGCCAGCAGTCCTGGGAGGCGTAGGATCAACTATGGCTACACCTTC

v_call: TRBV5-1
d_call: NA
j_call: TRBJ2-7
cdr3_length: 15
clone_size: few
cdr3_aa: CASSPLVAASYEQYF
cdr3_nt: TGCGCCAGCAGCCCGTTGGTAGCGGCTTCCTACGAGCAGTACTTC

v_call: TRBV28
d_call: NA
j_call: TRBJ1-1
cdr3_length: 13
clone_size: NA
cdr3_aa: CASSLQGGTEAFF
cdr3_nt: TGTGCCAGCAGTTTACAGGGTGGCACTGAAGCTTTCTTT

v_call: TRBV11-3
d_call: TRBD2
j_call: TRBJ2-7
cdr3_length: 20
clone_size: NA
cdr3_aa: CASSLPLYRTSGGSDYEQYF
cdr3_nt: TGTGCCAGCAGCCTACCCTTATATCGGACTAGCGGGGGGTCTGACTACGAGCAGTACTTC

v_call: TRBV2
d_call: NA
j_call: TRBJ2-5
cdr3_length: 14
clone_size: NA
cdr3_aa: CASSEPQGQETQYF
cdr3_nt: TGTGCCAGCAGTGAACCACAGGGACAAGAGACCCAGTACTTC

v_call: TRBV4-3
d_call: TRBD2
j_call: TRBJ2-1
cdr3_length: 16
clone_size: NA
cdr3_aa: CASSQEAGGRYNEQFF
cdr3_nt: TGCGCCAGCAGCCAAGAAGCGGGAGGCCGCTACAATGAGCAGTTCTTC

v_call: TRBV10-3
d_call: NA
j_call: TRBJ1-5
cdr3_length: 14
clone_size: NA
cdr3_aa: CAISGADSNQPQHF
cdr3_nt: TGTGCCATCAGTGGGGCCGATAGCAATCAGCCCCAGCATTTT

v_call: TRBV14
d_call: NA
j_call: TRBJ1-1
cdr3_length: 16
clone_size: NA
cdr3_aa: CASSQATGTLPREAFF
cdr3_nt: TGTGCCAGCAGCCAAGCTACCGGGACACTTCCCCGGGAAGCTTTCTTT

v_call: TRBV10-1
d_call: NA
j_call: TRBJ2-1
cdr3_length: 15
clone_size: NA
cdr3_aa: CASSEKGLTYNEQFF
cdr3_nt: TGCGCCAGCAGTGAGAAGGGACTCACCTACAATGAGCAGTTCTTC

v_call: TRBV11-3
d_call: NA
j_call: TRBJ2-3
cdr3_length: 15
clone_size: NA
cdr3_aa: CASSLSGIRTDTQYF
cdr3_nt: TGTGCCAGCAGCCTGTCGGGGATCCGCACAGATACGCAGTATTTT

v_call: TRBV5-1
d_call: NA
j_call: TRBJ1-3
cdr3_length: 15
clone_size: NA
cdr3_aa: CASRRGGQTGNTIYF
cdr3_nt: TGCGCCAGCAGACGGGGGGGGCAGACTGGAAACACCATATATTTT

v_call: TRBV28
d_call: NA
j_call: TRBJ2-7
cdr3_length: 13
clone_size: many
cdr3_aa: CASTYRVPGEQYF
cdr3_nt: TGTGCCAGCACGTACAGGGTCCCGGGCGAGCAGTACTTC

v_call: TRBV6-5
d_call: NA
j_call: TRBJ1-4
cdr3_length: 13
clone_size: NA
cdr3_aa: CASSRVRNEKLFF
cdr3_nt: TGTGCCAGCAGTCGGGTACGGAATGAAAAACTGTTTTTT

v_call: TRBV13
d_call: TRBD2
j_call: TRBJ2-7
cdr3_length: 17
clone_size: NA
cdr3_aa: CASSLVGAGGRSYEQYF
cdr3_nt: TGTGCCAGCAGCTTAGTCGGAGCGGGGGGACGGTCCTACGAGCAGTACTTC

v_call: TRBV10-3
d_call: NA
j_call: TRBJ1-1
cdr3_length: 14
clone_size: NA
cdr3_aa: CAISVTGMDTEAFF
cdr3_nt: TGTGCCATCAGCGTAACAGGGATGGACACTGAAGCTTTCTTT

v_call: TRBV2
d_call: NA
j_call: TRBJ2-3
cdr3_length: 14
clone_size: NA
cdr3_aa: CARGESKSTDTQYF
cdr3_nt: TGTGCCAGAGGGGAATCAAAAAGCACAGATACGCAGTATTTT

v_call: TRBV7-2
d_call: TRBD1
j_call: TRBJ2-7
cdr3_length: 16
clone_size: NA
cdr3_aa: CASSTKSGTGTYEQYF
cdr3_nt: TGTGCCAGCAGCACCAAGTCCGGGACAGGGACCTACGAGCAGTACTTC

v_call: TRBV5-1
d_call: TRBD2
j_call: TRBJ2-7
cdr3_length: 15
clone_size: NA
cdr3_aa: CASIRLAGTTYEQYF
cdr3_nt: TGCGCCAGCATAAGACTAGCGGGGACTACCTACGAGCAGTACTTC